The clone carrying this T cell receptor beta chain was seen only once. As yet, its antigen is unknown. The entry originates in a study of T cell responses to AZD1222 COVID-19 vaccine. Clones were read by immunoSEQ multiplex PCR, and TCRdb kept only the in-frame ones, dropping some. The data hold approximately 79,000 clones, with about four fifths observed a single time. General study findings and limits: Among the donors, most were white British and more were female, and clonal diversity was possibly underestimated. Nearly half of spike-specific TCRs reportedly target unmutated variant regions. Baseline antibody screening turned up just 6 or 7 seropositive AZD1222 recipients.

V lost 6 bases, J lost 4 bases, and 22 bases lay in between. Germline V gives CDR1 MNHEY, CDR2 SMNVEV (reference sequence). This CDR3 has 16 residues. The source was peripheral blood, collected 28 days after the second AZD1222 dose. The receptor was isolated from an adult who received the AZD1222 COVID-19 vaccine. The chain employs TRBV27 and TRBJ2-7, with D unresolved. The DNA of the CDR3 is TGTGCCAGCAGGCCGGGTAGCACGATCTTTGAGTACGAGCAGTACTTC. Translation: CASRPGSTIFEYEQYF.